The TCR beta chain under discussion was sequenced for a study of human T cells and chemical hapten exposure. For the study at large: Readings were taken at 6 days from patch tests that had applied 0.01% DPC to the upper back. Small differences in pooled library volume mainly drove the variation in TCR yields per sample. Study-level results: Donors' alopecia may make their immune response differ from healthy people's.

V shed 6 bases and J 11 bases; nucleotides not matched to a gene: 9. In germline, CDR1 is DFQATT, CDR2 SNEGSKA (reference sequence). The CDR3 is 14 residues long. TCRdb ran MiXCR on the RACE reads and lists one entry per CDR3 protein. The profile shows under 200,000 distinct CDR3 sequences, around a quarter of them singletons. A few counts support this clonotype. The antigen is unknown. Time point noted: patch test 3, about 24 weeks after DPC sensitization. Treatment here: therapeutic diphenylcyclopropenone sensitization with weekly scalp DPC. The sample in question was whole blood, obtained in connection with sensitization to the hapten diphenylcyclopropenone (DPC). The TCR originated in a young woman with alopecia areata. Some clones in this sample may be carry-over from other donors' samples. The chain combines TRBV20-1 with TRBJ2-2; TRBD2 matches at 13 bases. CDR3 in amino acids: CSAIWTSGGPELFF. The CDR3 bases are TGCAGTGCGATTTGGACTAGCGGGGGACCCGAGCTGTTTTTT.